Sequencing of this TCR beta chain was carried out in a study of vaccination and CD4 T cells after COVID-19. The CDR3 runs 17 residues. Germline CDR1 reads DFQATT; CDR2 reads SNEGSKA (reference sequence). Trimming stripped 4 bases from V and 5 bases from J, with 24 bases between. As for treatment: roughly 10-day PBMC culture with coronavirus spike peptide pools or control peptides (ViraFEST assay). Fresh replacement IL-2 medium substituted for half the medium on days 3 and 7. The Oncomine TCR Beta short-read assay was applied to DNA of cultured CD4+ T cells. From the PCR reads, TCRdb called clonotypes with MiXCR, one entry per CDR3 protein. The data hold 3,500 to 4,000 distinct CDR3 sequences, with about 17% observed a single time. This clonotype was recorded a few times. Its antigen is not identified.

This TCR was sampled from a human donor who had recovered from COVID-19. Sequences were obtained from CD4+ T cells from blood, cultured in vitro. The chain couples TRBV20-1 to TRBJ2-1, with a weak D call TRBD2 (6 bases). In DNA form, the CDR3 reads TGCAGTGCTATGGGTGCTAGCGACCCCTCTGACAACAATGAGCAGTTCTTC. Amino acids: CSAMGASDPSDNNEQFF.